This TCR beta chain was observed in a study of cytomegalovirus exposure and HLA in healthy donors. In its sample, this clone was seen a few times. V lost 4 bases, J lost 7 bases, and 7 bases stayed unmatched. Germline CDR1 and CDR2: LGHNA and YSLEER. The CDR3 extends over 17 amino acids. Researchers ran the PCR with 60 Vbeta and 13 Jbeta primers. Data came from immunoSEQ multiplex PCR; TCRdb stores just in-frame clones and leaves some out. The sample has about 120,000 clones; over 60% are singletons. The sequenced material came from PBMCs. This chain uses TRBV4-3 with TRBJ2-1; 16 nucleotides line up with TRBD2. This receptor was identified in a man aged 40-50 years in good health and CMV-seropositive. In nucleotides, the CDR3 is TGCGCCAGCAGCCTAGGGACTAGCGGGGGGGCGGATAATGAGCAGTTCTTC. Its protein is CASSLGTSGGADNEQFF.